These 5 T cell receptor beta chains share one sample of origin, sequenced in a study of cytomegalovirus exposure and HLA in healthy donors. Amplification used 60 Vbeta primers and 13 Jbeta primers. The assay was immunoSEQ multiplex PCR, and TCRdb's table has in-frame clones only and misses some. The sample carries around 150,000 clones, around 80% recorded once. The sample taken for sequencing was PBMCs. These receptors were collected from a man younger than 40 in good health and CMV-seronegative.

The gene calls are TRBV5-1 and TRBJ2-2; D gene uncertain. The CDR3 has 14 residues. Germline V gene data show CDR1 as SGHRS and CDR2 as YFSETQ. V was cut by 2 bases and J by 5 bases, with 10 bases left in between. The CDR3 nucleotides are TGCGCCAGCAGCTTAGCTACTACTACCGGGGAGCTGTTTTTT. Translating gives CASSLATTTGELFF.

V and J are TRBV2 and TRBJ1-5; possible D gene TRBD1, 5 bases. The CDR3 runs to 13 residues. Germline V lookup: CDR1 SNHLY, CDR2 FYNNEI. The V end lost 7 bases, the J end lost 3 bases, and 10 bases lay between the germline ends. The CDR3 region is CASNRDSNQPQHF. For the CDR3, the DNA is TGTGCCAGCAATCGGGACTCCAATCAGCCCCAGCATTTT. Based on the CDR3 plus reference TRBV2 and TRBJ1-5, the full variable domain is EPEVTQTPSHQVTQMGQEVILRCVPISNHLYFYWYRQILGQKVEFLVSFYNNEISEKSEIFDDQFSVERPDGSNFTLKIRSTKLEDSAMYFCASNRDSNQPQHFGDGTRLSIL.

V usage is TRBV9 and J usage is TRBJ1-2; 10 nucleotides line up with TRBD1. The CDR3 consists of 18 residues. Germline V CDR1 and CDR2: SGDLS, YYNGEE. V gave up 4 bases and J gave up 6 bases; unmatched junction bases: 18. CDR3 in DNA: TGTGCCAGCAGCATACGGACAGGGGGGAGGTCACGGAGGAATGGCTACACCTTC. This translates into CASSIRTGGRSRRNGYTF. Looking up the rest from reference TRBV9 and TRBJ1-2 gives the full variable domain: DSGVTQTPKHLITATGQRVTLRCSPRSGDLSVYWYQQSLDQGLQFLIQYYNGEERAKGNILERFSAQQFPDLHSELNLSSLELGDSALYFCASSIRTGGRSRRNGYTFGSGTRLTVV.

The genes are TRBV5-6 and TRBJ1-5; D gene uncertain. V was trimmed by 0 bases and J by 8 bases, leaving 24 bases between them. Germline V gene sequence: CDR1 SGHDT, CDR2 YYEEEE. This CDR3 contains 18 residues. The CDR3, as DNA: TGTGCCAGCAGCTTGGACGTTCGCAGGAAACTTCTACGTAAGCCCCAGCATTTT. As protein: CASSLDVRRKLLRKPQHF.

This clone occurred many times. The chain is built from TRBV19 and TRBJ1-1; D might be TRBD1 (6 bases). Germline V gene lookup returns CDR1 LNHDA and CDR2 SQIVND (reference sequence). Trimming took off 10 bases at V and 1 base at J, with 19 bases between the two ends. This CDR3 is built from 15 residues. This CDR3 reads CATTGRGNRNTEAFF. The CDR3 nucleotides are TGTGCCACCACGGGTAGGGGGAACAGGAACACTGAAGCTTTCTTT.